This T cell receptor beta chain was observed in a study of blood T cell repertoires in COVID-19. About the research overall: Researchers got acute and convalescent COVID-19 samples from the United States, Italy and Spain.

Clones were sequenced by immunoSEQ multiplex PCR, and TCRdb holds only the in-frame ones, with some missing. The sample shows 200,000 to 250,000 clones, over 75% of them seen only once. Sequenced material: PBMCs or T cells enriched from blood (not recorded which). This clonotype was sampled from a woman aged 40-49 years with acute COVID-19.

CDR3 coding DNA: TGTGCCAGCAGCTTAACGAACAGGGCAGACGGGCAGTTCTTC. This translates into CASSLTNRADGQFF. The chain has TRBV7-3 and TRBJ2-1, with a possible D match to TRBD1 (6 bases). This CDR3 spans 14 amino acids. V shed 0 bases and J shed 12 bases, with 15 bases lying between them. Germline-derived CDR1 and CDR2 are SGHTA and FQGTGA.